This T cell receptor beta chain was sequenced for a study of CD8 T cells in ankylosing spondylitis. Points on this clonotype: No antigen is known for it.

The CDR3 covers 14 residues. The germline gives CDR1 MNHNS, CDR2 SASEGT. V lost 6 bases, J lost 1 base, and 12 bases lay in between. Points from the study as a whole: Clones tied to disease were said to be significantly enriched in matched ankylosing spondylitis synovial fluid.

Libraries for TCR beta were made by quantitative 5'-RACE with molecular barcodes. TCRdb re-analysed the 5' RACE reads in MiXCR, keeping a single row per CDR3 protein. Of approximately 240,000 distinct CDR3 sequences detected, roughly 10% appear once; the ten largest clones hold 2.6%. This receptor was identified in a male donor with ankylosing spondylitis or in good health (not recorded which). The gene calls are TRBV6-1 and TRBJ1-1; no clear D gene. Sequencing was carried out using blood, either unsorted or a sorted T cell fraction (not recorded which). The CDR3 here is CASRKPDGNTEAFF. CDR3 in DNA: TGTGCCAGCAGGAAACCTGACGGGAACACTGAAGCTTTCTTT.